These 18 T cell receptor beta chains originate from one sample sequenced in a study of shared clonotypes between healthy human individuals. The data were produced by immunoSEQ multiplex PCR, yet TCRdb's version contains in-frame clones alone and is incomplete. The sample holds about 1.5 million clones, around 98% seen once. Sample: naive CD4+ T cells sorted from blood. Indicated subset: CD45RA+ positively selected. The receptor set was obtained from a man aged 25 to 45 in good health.

V and J are TRBV5-6 and TRBJ1-1; 8 bases are a match to TRBD1. The CDR3 runs 16 residues. The germline CDR1 and CDR2 sequences are SGHDT and YYEEEE. V was clipped by 4 bases and J by 4 bases; unmatched bases: 12. CDR3 coding DNA: TGTGCCAGCAGCCGCCGGACAGGGCCGGGGGGCACTGAAGCTTTCTTT. It yields the protein CASSRRTGPGGTEAFF.

V and J are TRBV15 and TRBJ2-2; 8 bases are shared with TRBD2. Looked up from germline, CDR1 is LNHNV and CDR2 is YYDKDF (reference sequence). V lost 0 bases to trimming and J lost 3 bases; unmatched junction nucleotides: 3. The CDR3 spans 16 residues. The CDR3 nucleotides are TGTGCCACCAGCAGAGAAGCGGGAGTGTACACCGGGGAGCTGTTTTTT. Translated: CATSREAGVYTGELFF.

The rearrangement links TRBV5-4 to TRBJ2-2; possible D gene TRBD2, 5 bases. Germline V gene sequence: CDR1 SGHNT, CDR2 YYREEE (reference sequence). CDR3 length: 18 amino acids. V was shortened by 2 bases and J by 0 bases, with 17 bases between the two germline ends. This chain's CDR3 is CASSLLTATRSNTGELFF. The CDR3 DNA reads as TGTGCCAGCAGCTTACTTACGGCCACTAGGTCGAACACCGGGGAGCTGTTTTTT.

The genes are TRBV18 and TRBJ2-3; the D is unclear. CDR3 length: 15 residues. CDR1 is KGHSH, CDR2 LQKENI, per germline. Trimming shortened V by 3 bases and J by 4 bases, and 14 bases separated the two germline ends. The DNA for the CDR3 is TGTGCCAGCTCACCTGAGACAAACGATCCAGATACGCAGTATTTT. As protein: CASSPETNDPDTQYF.

The rearrangement uses TRBV7-9 and TRBJ2-7; D is unclear. CDR1 and CDR2 from the germline V gene are SEHNR and FQNEAQ (reference sequence). The CDR3 covers 14 residues. V lost 5 bases and J lost 0, with 11 bases in between. The CDR3 sequence: CASSPFGLSYEQYF. CDR3 in DNA: TGTGCCAGCAGCCCATTTGGTCTCTCCTACGAGCAGTACTTC.

The chain couples TRBV15 to TRBJ2-3; D gene uncertain. The V end lost 4 bases, the J end lost 10 bases, and 12 bases lay between the germline ends. This CDR3 comprises 12 residues. Germline-derived CDR1 and CDR2 are LNHNV and YYDKDF (reference sequence). The CDR3 loop is CATSTHGFAQYF. The CDR3 DNA reads TGTGCCACCAGCACACACGGTTTCGCGCAGTATTTT.

V and J are TRBV7-8 and TRBJ2-6, with D perhaps TRBD1 (6 bases). V lost 2 bases to trimming and J lost 1 base, with 24 bases between them. Germline V gives CDR1 SGHVS, CDR2 FQNEAQ. The CDR3 extends over 21 amino acids. The CDR3 loop reads CASSLFVAQGSILSGANVLTF. CDR3 DNA sequence: TGTGCCAGCAGCTTATTCGTGGCGCAGGGGTCTATACTGTCTGGGGCCAACGTCCTGACTTTC.

The rearrangement joins TRBV19 to TRBJ1-3; the D gene is possibly TRBD1 (5 bases). Germline CDR1 and CDR2: LNHDA and SQIVND (reference sequence). Trimming stripped 7 bases from V and 4 bases from J, with 17 bases between. The CDR3 is made up of 15 amino acids. CDR3 sequence (DNA): TGTGCCAGTATGCCCAGGGCTCGTGGAGGAAACACCATATATTTT. Its protein is CASMPRARGGNTIYF.

A word on this clone: Distinct nucleotide sequences in the sample also encode this CDR3. The rearrangement uses TRBV11-2 and TRBJ2-1; 9 positions agree with TRBD1. V shed 1 base and J 2 bases; nucleotides not matched to a gene: 0. Germline CDR1 SGHAT, CDR2 FQNNGV. The length of the CDR3 is 15 residues. In DNA, the CDR3 is TGTGCCAGCAGCTTAGGACAGGGGGCCTACAATGAGCAGTTCTTC. Protein product: CASSLGQGAYNEQFF.

The rearrangement links TRBV7-6 to TRBJ2-5; 9 nucleotides match TRBD2. With V trimmed by 4 bases and J by 2 bases, 23 bases remained unmatched. The CDR3 has 21 residues. From germline, CDR1 is SGHVS and CDR2 FNYEAQ. The CDR3 DNA reads as TGTGCCAGCAGCTCCCTCCCCTACGGCGGGAGGGCTTTAGGGTTACAAGAGACCCAGTACTTC. It is translated as CASSSLPYGGRALGLQETQYF.

The rearrangement joins TRBV18 to TRBJ2-4; D uncertain. The CDR3 totals 15 residues. The V and J ends lost 3 bases and 0 bases respectively, with 9 bases between them. Germline CDR1 KGHSH, CDR2 LQKENI. CDR3 DNA: TGTGCCAGCTCACCTCAGAGAGTAGCCAAAAACATTCAGTACTTC. Its translation: CASSPQRVAKNIQYF.

V gene TRBV6-5 combines with J gene TRBJ2-5; no clear D gene. The CDR3 totals 15 residues. Looked up from germline, CDR1 is MNHEY and CDR2 is SVGAGI. Trimming left V 0 bases short and J 3 bases short, with 11 bases between. The CDR3, as DNA: TGTGCCAGCAGTTACTCGGCAAGAACAAAAGAGACCCAGTACTTC. It encodes CASSYSARTKETQYF.

V is TRBV29-1 and J is TRBJ1-2; D is uncertain. Germline CDR1 is SQVTM and CDR2 is ANQGSEA. With 3 bases removed from V and 1 base from J, the gap between germline ends came to 12 bases. The CDR3 consists of 14 residues. The CDR3 loop reads CSVDPRKINYGYTF. Here the CDR3 DNA reads TGCAGCGTTGATCCCAGGAAGATTAACTATGGCTACACCTTC. The full variable domain, completed using reference TRBV29-1 and TRBJ1-2, is SAVISQKPSRDICQRGTSLTIQCQVDSQVTMMFWYRQQPGQSLTLIATANQGSEATYESGFVIDKFPISRPNLTFSTLTVSNMSPEDSSIYLCSVDPRKINYGYTFGSGTRLTVV.

The chain employs TRBV10-3 and TRBJ2-3; 7 bases map to TRBD1. Germline V gene data show CDR1 as ENHRY and CDR2 as SYGVKD. The CDR3 contains 13 residues. The V and J ends lost 8 bases and 0 bases, in that order; junction bases with no gene match: 2. CDR3 bases: TGTGCCATCGGGACAGCTAGCACAGATACGCAGTATTTT. Encoded protein: CAIGTASTDTQYF.

The chain joins TRBV7-2 to TRBJ2-2, with 9 bases lining up with TRBD1. J lost 0 bases, V lost 5 bases, and 13 bases had no gene match. The V gene's germline CDR1 is SGHTA and CDR2 FQGNSA. This CDR3 is 19 amino acids long. CDR3: CASSQRDREAYANTGELFF. CDR3 coding DNA: TGTGCCAGCAGCCAGAGGGACAGGGAAGCATACGCGAACACCGGGGAGCTGTTTTTT.

V usage is TRBV10-3 and J usage is TRBJ2-1; 16 bases map to TRBD2. J was trimmed by 5 bases and V by 3 bases; bases with no gene match: 16. The length of the CDR3 is 21 residues. Germline V lookup: CDR1 ENHRY, CDR2 SYGVKD. The CDR3 reads CAISDPVRGTSGRAIHNEQFF. The CDR3 nucleotides are TGTGCCATCAGTGACCCGGTAAGAGGGACTAGCGGGAGGGCCATCCACAATGAGCAGTTCTTC.

As to this clone: Other DNA sequences in this specimen translate into the identical CDR3. The chain recombines TRBV28 with TRBJ1-1; the match to TRBD1 covers 7 bases. The CDR3 is 14 residues long. V shed 5 bases, J shed 1 base, and the junction held 4 bases outside the gene matches. Looked up from germline, CDR1 is MDHEN and CDR2 is SYDVKM. Written as DNA, the CDR3 is TGTGCCAGCAGTCCAGGGGGTCCGAACACTGAAGCTTTCTTT. Its translation is CASSPGGPNTEAFF.

The chain couples TRBV29-1 to TRBJ1-2; D ambiguous. V was clipped by 4 bases and J by 5 bases, with 8 bases between them. Germline V gene lookup returns CDR1 SQVTM and CDR2 ANQGSEA. This CDR3 has 11 residues. The CDR3 DNA follows: TGCAGCGTTGTTTCCGGATATGGCTACACCTTC. It specifies CSVVSGYGYTF.